This T cell receptor (beta chain) was captured by sequencing in a study of blood T cell repertoires in COVID-19. Study context: Spain, Italy and the United States supplied samples that represented acute and convalescent COVID-19.

Germline loops: CDR1 SNHLY, CDR2 FYNNEI. CDR3 length: 14 residues. The V end was cut by 8 bases, the J end by 2 bases, with 16 bases between. Per the study methods: Amplification with reference gene primers provided the estimates of nucleated cell counts. Method: immunoSEQ multiplex PCR; TCRdb's copy keeps in-frame clones and lacks some. V, J and clone size are those of that table, while D and trimming were read from the DNA. In the table there are about 23,000 clones, roughly 83% of which are singletons. The V call is TRBV2, the J call TRBJ2-7; D not certain. The sequence came from a human donor with active COVID-19. The donor label of this sample is uncertain. Sequencing was done on a sample of peripheral blood. The CDR3 is CASGSSTTTYEQYF. Here the CDR3 DNA reads TGTGCCAGCGGCTCGTCAACCACCACCTACGAGCAGTACTTC.